The present entry profiles one T cell receptor (beta chain) with its context. Authors' methods: How many nucleated cells were present was estimated from reference gene primer amplification. Some clones are missing from TCRdb's copy, which holds only in-frame ones; the method was immunoSEQ multiplex PCR. That table is the source of V, J and clone size, and D and trimming were worked out from the DNA. Of roughly 100,000 clones detected, 75% to 90% appear once; the ten largest clones hold around 32%. The data belong to a study of blood T cell repertoires in COVID-19. Study at large: Material from acute and convalescent COVID-19 was sourced from the United States, Italy and Spain. T cells, B-cell-depleted T cells, or PBMCs provided the cDNA or gDNA that served as material.

The CDR3 extends over 15 amino acids. J gave up 4 bases and V 6 bases, and 8 bases lay outside the gene matches. Germline CDR1 MNHEY, CDR2 SMNVEV (reference sequence). Sequenced: peripheral blood. The source of this sequence is a woman of 80 years or more with acute or convalescent COVID-19. The rearrangement joins TRBV27 to TRBJ1-2; 10 bases line up with TRBD1. CDR3 protein: CASRLTGGGGYGYTF. For the CDR3, the DNA is TGTGCCAGCAGGCTGACAGGGGGCGGGGGCTATGGCTACACCTTC.